The 21 T cell receptor beta chains below were found in one sample sequenced in a study of T cell changes during pregnancy in multiple sclerosis. Measured with immunoSEQ multiplex PCR; TCRdb has only the in-frame clones, and not every one. The data contain approximately 53,000 clones, around nine tenths of them seen just once; the ten biggest clones take up less than 0.4%. The sample consisted of CD4+ T cells from peripheral blood mononuclear cells, taken before pregnancy. These receptors were collected from a female donor with multiple sclerosis, enrolled in a pregnancy study.

The CDR3 region has the DNA TGTGCCAGTAGTTCTCCTTTCCGGGATCGAACCTCCTATGGCTACACCTTC. It is translated as CASSSPFRDRTSYGYTF. The rearrangement links TRBV19 to TRBJ1-2; D not resolved. Germline V lookup: CDR1 LNHDA, CDR2 SQIVND (reference sequence). The CDR3 has 17 amino acids. V was cut by 5 bases and J by 4 bases, with 23 bases left in between.

This clone has only one observation. The chain carries TRBV27 and TRBJ2-7, with 14 bases matching TRBD2. The CDR3 covers 16 residues. Germline V lookup: CDR1 MNHEY, CDR2 SMNVEV (reference sequence). J lost 6 bases, V lost 5 bases, and 9 bases had no gene match. CDR3 sequence reads: CASSRLTSGRAGEQYF. The CDR3 coding sequence is TGTGCCAGCAGTCGCCTGACTAGCGGGAGGGCCGGCGAGCAGTACTTC.

The chain is built from TRBV30 and TRBJ1-4; possibly TRBD1 for D (5 bases). CDR1 GTSNPN and CDR2 SVGIG come from the germline V gene (reference sequence). The V end lost 3 bases, the J end lost 7 bases, and 12 bases lay between the germline ends. The CDR3 runs to 13 residues. The CDR3 loop is CAWSRDSGEKLFF. CDR3 DNA: TGTGCCTGGAGCCGGGACTCGGGTGAAAAACTGTTTTTT. The whole variable domain, filled in from reference TRBV30 and TRBJ1-4, reads SQTIHQWPATLVQPVGSPLSLECTVEGTSNPNLYWYRQAAGRGLQLLFYSVGIGQISSEVPQNLSASRPQDRQFILSSKKLLLSDSGFYLCAWSRDSGEKLFFGSGTQLSVL.

This chain connects TRBV9 to TRBJ2-7, with a tentative D call TRBD2 (6 bases). V was trimmed by 3 bases and J by 2 bases, leaving 12 bases between them. The germline V gene has CDR1 SGDLS and CDR2 YYNGEE. The CDR3 contains 14 residues. The DNA of the CDR3 is TGTGCCAGCAGCGGTACGAGCGGGCCCTACGAGCAGTACTTC. Its translation: CASSGTSGPYEQYF.

The rearrangement joins TRBV7-9 to TRBJ2-7; D possibly corresponds to TRBD2 (5 bases). Germline V gene sequence: CDR1 SEHNR, CDR2 FQNEAQ (reference sequence). The CDR3 is made up of 16 amino acids. V lost 4 bases and J 0 bases, leaving 16 bases between the germline ends. The CDR3 protein is CASSSPPDSSSYEQYF. CDR3 nucleotide sequence: TGTGCCAGCAGCTCCCCGCCGGACTCCTCCTCCTACGAGCAGTACTTC.

The gene calls are TRBV5-1 and TRBJ2-7, with D tentatively TRBD2 (6 bases). In germline, CDR1 is SGHRS, CDR2 YFSETQ. The CDR3 loop spans 15 amino acids. Trimming cost V 2 bases and J 0 bases, with 12 bases left between them. The CDR3 region is CASSLLAGFSYEQYF. The CDR3 nucleotides read TGCGCCAGCAGCTTACTGGCGGGATTCTCCTACGAGCAGTACTTC.

The chain links TRBV15 to TRBJ1-1, with 7 bases identical to TRBD1. The CDR3 runs 14 residues. From germline, CDR1 is LNHNV and CDR2 YYDKDF (reference sequence). V lost 0 bases and J lost 6; bases outside the gene matches: 4. The CDR3 sequence: CATSRDAGGAEAFF. CDR3 DNA: TGTGCCACCAGCAGAGATGCAGGGGGAGCTGAAGCTTTCTTT.

The J gene is TRBJ1-5, the V gene TRBV12-5; a possible D gene is TRBD1 (6 bases). Trimming cost V 6 bases and J 6 bases, with 24 bases left between them. Germline CDR1 and CDR2: LGHNT and FRNRAP. The CDR3 is made up of 17 amino acids. The CDR3 loop is CASGRGRVTRFGQPQHF. CDR3 coding DNA: TGTGCTAGTGGGCGGGGGCGGGTTACTAGATTTGGTCAGCCCCAGCATTTT. Full variable domain (rest looked up from reference TRBV12-5 and TRBJ1-5): DARVTQTPRHKVTEMGQEVTMRCQPILGHNTVFWYRQTMMQGLELLAYFRNRAPLDDSGMPKDRFSAEMPDATLATLKIQPSEPRDSAVYFCASGRGRVTRFGQPQHFGDGTRLSIL.

The V call is TRBV6-4, the J call TRBJ2-7, with 12 bases lining up with TRBD2. With V trimmed by 4 bases and J by 0 bases, 16 bases remained unmatched. Germline CDR1 MRHNA, CDR2 SNTAGT. The CDR3 sequence is 20 residues long. DNA of the CDR3: TGTGCCAGCAGTGGGAGCACTCCACCTCTAGCGGGAGGGGTCTCCTACGAGCAGTACTTC. Translation gives CASSGSTPPLAGGVSYEQYF.

The sample holds one count of this clone. The genes are TRBV7-8 and TRBJ2-5; possibly TRBD1 for D (5 bases). Trimming removed 3 bases at V and 4 bases at J, with 6 bases between. The V gene's germline CDR1 is SGHVS and CDR2 FQNEAQ. The CDR3 runs 12 residues. In nucleotides, the CDR3 is TGTGCCAGCAGCTTGCAGGGAGAGACCCAGTACTTC. This translates into CASSLQGETQYF.

The V and J genes are TRBV11-2 and TRBJ2-5, with unresolved D. V was cut by 4 bases and J by 0 bases, with 15 bases left in between. Germline loops: CDR1 SGHAT, CDR2 FQNNGV. The length of the CDR3 is 16 residues. CDR3 DNA sequence: TGTGCCAGCAGCTCCCTGACTGGCGGAAACCAAGAGACCCAGTACTTC. Amino acid sequence: CASSSLTGGNQETQYF.

The chain uses TRBV7-2 and TRBJ2-7, with D possibly matching TRBD2 (6 bases). The ends were cut back, 7 bases at V and 0 bases at J, with 22 bases in the middle. The CDR3 length is 17 residues. Per germline, CDR1 SGHTA and CDR2 FQGNSA. CDR3 DNA: TGTGCCAGCACCAAATTTTATAGCGGTGGGACCTCCTACGAGCAGTACTTC. Its translation: CASTKFYSGGTSYEQYF.

The genes are TRBV10-3 and TRBJ2-7; 13 nucleotides match TRBD2. CDR3 length: 17 amino acids. V lost 8 bases and J lost 6; bases outside the gene matches: 16. CDR1 and CDR2 from the germline V gene are ENHRY and SYGVKD. The CDR3 sequence: CAIFNTGTSGMPLEQYF. Here the CDR3 DNA reads TGTGCCATCTTTAATACCGGGACTAGCGGGATGCCGCTCGAGCAGTACTTC.

This rearrangement joins TRBV15 to TRBJ1-2; no definite D call. The CDR3 has 13 residues. Germline V gene sequence: CDR1 LNHNV, CDR2 YYDKDF (reference sequence). V lost 4 bases, J lost 8 bases, and 14 bases lay in between. CDR3 residues: CATSKRSEGGYTF. In nucleotides, the CDR3 is TGTGCCACCAGCAAGAGGTCGGAGGGAGGCTACACCTTC.

This clone has only a few counts. The rearrangement uses TRBV2 and TRBJ1-1; no reliable D call. This CDR3 contains 13 residues. In germline, CDR1 is SNHLY, CDR2 FYNNEI. Trimming took off 4 bases at V and 3 bases at J, with 9 bases between the two ends. DNA for the CDR3: TGTGCCAGCAGTGTGTGGGGAGACACTGAAGCTTTCTTT. Encoded protein: CASSVWGDTEAFF.

The J gene is TRBJ1-2, the V gene TRBV18; D is perhaps TRBD1 (6 bases). Germline CDR1 and CDR2: KGHSH and LQKENI. The CDR3 totals 14 residues. V gave up 3 bases and J gave up 5 bases, with 13 bases separating them. The CDR3: CASSPEGQGYGYTF. The CDR3 DNA reads TGTGCCAGCTCACCGGAAGGGCAGGGGTATGGCTACACCTTC.

This clone was seen a single time. This chain joins TRBV2 and TRBJ2-5; 10 bases fit TRBD2. The length of the CDR3 is 15 residues. The germline V gene encodes CDR1 SNHLY and CDR2 FYNNEI. V shed 6 bases, J shed 5 bases, and the junction held 9 bases outside the gene matches. CDR3 nucleotides: TGTGCCAGCAGCGCCGAACTAGCGGGAAGGGAGACCCAGTACTTC. It encodes CASSAELAGRETQYF.

This clone came up once. J is TRBJ1-2 and V is TRBV5-1, with 9 bases matching TRBD1. Germline V lookup: CDR1 SGHRS, CDR2 YFSETQ. The CDR3 covers 13 residues. The V and J ends lost 4 bases and 6 bases, in that order; junction bases with no gene match: 4. The CDR3 sequence: CASSAGTGHGYTF. Here the CDR3 DNA reads TGCGCCAGCAGCGCGGGGACAGGGCATGGCTACACCTTC.

CDR3 loop: CASAPGLAGFEQFF. DNA of the CDR3: TGTGCCAGTGCCCCGGGACTAGCGGGATTTGAGCAGTTCTTC. The rearrangement uses TRBV19 and TRBJ2-1; 13 nucleotides align to TRBD2. CDR3 length: 14 residues. V lost 8 bases, J lost 9 bases, and 7 bases stayed unmatched. Germline V gives CDR1 LNHDA, CDR2 SQIVND (reference sequence).

The chain is built from TRBV5-6 and TRBJ1-5; weak D call: TRBD1 (6 bases). The V end was cut by 3 bases, the J end by 4 bases, with 17 bases between. Germline assignment: CDR1 SGHDT and CDR2 YYEEEE. The CDR3 has 16 residues. CDR3 amino acids: CASSSGGVRGNQPQHF. CDR3 sequence (DNA): TGTGCCAGCAGCTCCGGAGGCGTCAGGGGAAATCAGCCCCAGCATTTT.

The chain employs TRBV28 and TRBJ2-1, with 9 positions matching TRBD2. The CDR3 spans 16 residues. The trim removed 3 bases at V and 4 bases at J, leaving 7 bases unmatched. In germline, CDR1 is MDHEN, CDR2 SYDVKM. This CDR3 is CASSLSGLAGYNEQFF. The CDR3 coding sequence is TGTGCCAGCAGTTTGTCGGGTCTAGCGGGGTACAATGAGCAGTTCTTC.